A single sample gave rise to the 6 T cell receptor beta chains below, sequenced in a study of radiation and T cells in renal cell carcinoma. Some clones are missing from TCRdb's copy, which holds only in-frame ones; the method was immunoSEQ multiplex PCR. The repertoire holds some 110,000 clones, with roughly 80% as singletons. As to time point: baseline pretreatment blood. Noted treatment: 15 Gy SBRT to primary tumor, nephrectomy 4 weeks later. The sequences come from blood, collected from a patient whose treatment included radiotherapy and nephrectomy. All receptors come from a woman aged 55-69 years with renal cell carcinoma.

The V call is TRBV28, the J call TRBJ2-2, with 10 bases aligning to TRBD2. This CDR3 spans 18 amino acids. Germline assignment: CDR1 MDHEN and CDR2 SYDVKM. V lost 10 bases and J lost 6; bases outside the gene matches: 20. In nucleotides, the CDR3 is TGTGCCACCCGTGCCGGGACTAGCGTTATTAGTCGGTCCGGGGAGCTGTTTTTT. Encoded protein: CATRAGTSVISRSGELFF.

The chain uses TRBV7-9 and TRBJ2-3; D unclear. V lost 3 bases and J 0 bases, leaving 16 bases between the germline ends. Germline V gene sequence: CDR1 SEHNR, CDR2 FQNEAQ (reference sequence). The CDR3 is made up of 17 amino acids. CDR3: CASSFPSREGSTDTQYF. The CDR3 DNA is TGTGCCAGCAGCTTCCCTTCCCGAGAAGGGAGCACAGATACGCAGTATTTT.

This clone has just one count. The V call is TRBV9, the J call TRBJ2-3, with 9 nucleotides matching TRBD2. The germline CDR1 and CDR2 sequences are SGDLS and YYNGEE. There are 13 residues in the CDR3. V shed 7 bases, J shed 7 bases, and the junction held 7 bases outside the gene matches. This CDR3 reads CASRGGGAHTQYF. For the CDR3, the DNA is TGTGCCAGCCGTGGCGGGGGGGCCCATACGCAGTATTTT.

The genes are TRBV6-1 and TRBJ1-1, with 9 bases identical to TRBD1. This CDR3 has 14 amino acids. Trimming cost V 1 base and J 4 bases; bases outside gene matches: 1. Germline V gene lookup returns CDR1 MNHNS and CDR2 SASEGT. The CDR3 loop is CASSEVDRGTEAFF. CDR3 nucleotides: TGTGCCAGCAGTGAAGTGGACAGGGGCACTGAAGCTTTCTTT.

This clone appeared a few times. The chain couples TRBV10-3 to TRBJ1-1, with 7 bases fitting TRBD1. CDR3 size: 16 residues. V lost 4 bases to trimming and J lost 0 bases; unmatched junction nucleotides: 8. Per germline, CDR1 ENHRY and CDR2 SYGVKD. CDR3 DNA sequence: TGTGCCATCAGTGTAGGGACAGCTCGGGTGAACACTGAAGCTTTCTTT. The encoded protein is CAISVGTARVNTEAFF.

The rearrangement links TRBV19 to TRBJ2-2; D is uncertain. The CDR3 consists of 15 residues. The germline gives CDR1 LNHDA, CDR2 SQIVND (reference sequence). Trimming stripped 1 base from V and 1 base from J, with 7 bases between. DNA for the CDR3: TGTGCCAGTAGTATAGGAGTAATGAACACCGGGGAGCTGTTTTTT. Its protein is CASSIGVMNTGELFF. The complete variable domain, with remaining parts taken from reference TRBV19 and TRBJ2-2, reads DGGITQSPKYLFRKEGQNVTLSCEQNLNHDAMYWYRQDPGQGLRLIYYSQIVNDFQKGDIAEGYSVSREKKESFPLTVTSAQKNPTAFYLCASSIGVMNTGELFFGEGSRLTVL.